Below, 25 T cell receptor beta chains from the same sample are listed, as sequenced in a study of T cells in Graves' hyperthyroidism and ophthalmopathy. TCR beta CDR3 regions were amplified from RNA. TCR CDR3 underwent first-round RT-PCR with the HTBI primer set. One entry per CDR3 protein results from TCRdb running MiXCR on the multiplex PCR reads. The sample has around 250,000 distinct CDR3 sequences, around 15% seen once. Material for sequencing was blood. All receptors derive from a young woman with Graves' ophthalmopathy.

This clonotype was found many times. This chain connects TRBV7-6 to TRBJ2-1; D tentatively reads TRBD1 or TRBD2 (5 bases each). The CDR3 is 17 amino acids. V shed 1 base and J shed 8 bases, with 21 bases lying between them. Germline-derived CDR1 and CDR2 are SGHVS and FNYEAQ. For the CDR3, the DNA is TGTGCCAGCAGCTTAGGGTTCCGGGGCAGGGAAGATGATGAGCAGTTCTTC. This encodes CASSLGFRGREDDEQFF.

A single count supports this clonotype. This clone may be a read error of a much larger clone one base away. J is TRBJ1-1 and V is TRBV20-1; D uncertain. Germline CDR1 reads DFQATT; CDR2 reads SNEGSKA (reference sequence). The CDR3 has 13 residues. Trimming left V 6 bases short and J 1 base short, with 12 bases between. CDR3 sequence (DNA): TGCAGTGCCTTCTCGGACTGGAACACTGAAGCTTTCTTT. This codes for CSAFSDWNTEAFF.

This clonotype appeared many times. The CDR3 DNA follows: TGTGCCAGCAGTTTAACCCCTTACCAGGGGGCCGTCTCCTACGAGCAGTACTTC. Translated, it gives CASSLTPYQGAVSYEQYF. The V call is TRBV28, the J call TRBJ2-7; 8 nucleotides line up with TRBD1. Germline CDR1 MDHEN, CDR2 SYDVKM. With V trimmed by 2 bases and J by 0 bases, 12 bases remained unmatched. This CDR3 is 18 amino acids long.

This clonotype has a count of ten or more. The chain links TRBV28 to TRBJ1-1; no firm D call. CDR3 length: 13 amino acids. Trimming removed 6 bases from V and 4 bases from J, with 12 bases in between. Germline-derived CDR1 and CDR2 are MDHEN and SYDVKM. The DNA of the CDR3 is TGTGCCAGCAGCCTCCGGGGTTTCACTGAAGCTTTCTTT. Translation gives CASSLRGFTEAFF.

The sample holds many counts of this clonotype. The V gene is TRBV20-1, the J gene TRBJ1-4; weak D call: TRBD1 (6 bases). The CDR3 runs to 15 residues. Per germline, CDR1 DFQATT and CDR2 SNEGSKA (reference sequence). Trimming pared 4 bases from V and 4 bases from J, leaving 16 bases between. CDR3: CSATRGARGNEKLFF. The CDR3 bases are TGCAGTGCTACCCGGGGGGCTCGGGGTAATGAAAAACTGTTTTTT.

This sequence joins TRBV5-5 and TRBJ2-7; D may be TRBD1 (6 bases). The germline gives CDR1 SGHKS, CDR2 YYEKEE (reference sequence). CDR3 length equals 14 residues. Trimming left V 5 bases short and J 3 bases short, with 15 bases between. This CDR3 reads CASSPWDNLYEQYF. In nucleotides, the CDR3 is TGTGCCAGCAGTCCCTGGGACAACCTCTACGAGCAGTACTTC.

This clonotype was detected ten times or more. The chain is built from TRBV7-9 and TRBJ1-2; D possibly corresponds to TRBD1 (5 bases). V was trimmed by 0 bases and J by 3 bases, leaving 8 bases between them. The CDR3 is made up of 14 amino acids. Germline lookup yields CDR1 SEHNR and CDR2 FQNEAQ (reference sequence). CDR3 nucleotide sequence: TGTGCCAGCAGCTTAGCGGGGGGAGACTATGGCTACACCTTC. Its translation: CASSLAGGDYGYTF. Looking up the rest from reference TRBV7-9 and TRBJ1-2 gives the full variable domain: DTGVSQNPRHKITKRGQNVTFRCDPISEHNRLYWYRQTLGQGPEFLTYFQNEAQLEKSRLLSDRFSAERPKGSFSTLEIQRTEQGDSAMYLCASSLAGGDYGYTFGSGTRLTVV.

This clonotype was picked up many times. The chain combines TRBV5-1 with TRBJ2-2; D remains ambiguous. CDR3 length equals 15 residues. Trimming cost V 4 bases and J 2 bases, with 12 bases left between them. CDR1 SGHRS and CDR2 YFSETQ come from the germline V gene. The CDR3 region has the DNA TGCGCCAGCAGCAACGGACGACGAAACACCGGGGAGCTGTTTTTT. This translates into CASSNGRRNTGELFF.

The J gene is TRBJ2-7, the V gene TRBV3-2; TRBD2, the table's D call, lacks a check against the DNA. TRBV3-2 is a known pseudogene. This CDR3 has 17 amino acids. CDR3 bases: TGTGCCAGCAGTACGCGAGCGGGGGGGCAGACCTCCTACGAGCAGTACTTC. Translation gives CASSTRAGGQTSYEQYF.

This clonotype has a count of ten or more. V and J are TRBV27 and TRBJ2-7; 8 bases are a match to TRBD1. The CDR3 contains 15 residues. From germline, CDR1 is MNHEY and CDR2 SMNVEV (reference sequence). V dropped 2 bases and J dropped 1; count of bases not matched to a gene: 4. For the CDR3, the DNA is TGTGCCAGCAGTTTACGTACAGGGGGGTCCTACGAGCAGTACTTC. This translates into CASSLRTGGSYEQYF.

Only a few counts were recorded for this clonotype. This chain joins TRBV6-1 and TRBJ1-4, with a possible D match to TRBD1 (5 bases). The germline gives CDR1 MNHNS, CDR2 SASEGT. The CDR3 consists of 16 residues. Between the trimmed V and J ends, which lost 8 bases and 2 bases, there was a span of 18 bases. CDR3 protein: CASRSRGVRTNEKLFF. DNA of the CDR3: TGTGCCAGCCGTTCTAGAGGGGTGCGGACTAATGAAAAACTGTTTTTT.

Many counts were recorded for this clonotype. V usage is TRBV28 and J usage is TRBJ2-5; 11 positions agree with TRBD1. The CDR3 has 16 residues. Looked up from germline, CDR1 is MDHEN and CDR2 is SYDVKM. V lost 5 bases, J lost 5 bases, and 10 bases stayed unmatched. The CDR3 spells CASSQTGTGGWETQYF. The CDR3 nucleotides are TGTGCCAGCAGTCAAACCGGGACAGGGGGGTGGGAGACCCAGTACTTC.

There are a few counts of this clonotype. J is TRBJ2-7 and V is TRBV6-5; 11 bases align to TRBD1. The CDR3 runs 15 residues. Germline CDR1 is MNHEY and CDR2 is SVGAGI. V gave up 4 bases and J gave up 3 bases; unmatched junction bases: 5. The CDR3 coding sequence is TGTGCCAGCAGTTTGGGACAGGGGGTTTACTACGAGCAGTACTTC. This encodes CASSLGQGVYYEQYF.

This clonotype was seen many times. This chain's CDR3 is CASSVGGRGDQPQHF. CDR3 in DNA: TGTGCCAGCAGCGTAGGAGGCAGGGGGGATCAGCCCCAGCATTTT. The chain links TRBV9 to TRBJ1-5; 7 bases are a match to TRBD1. V was clipped by 0 bases and J by 5 bases; unmatched bases: 5. CDR3 length equals 15 residues. The V gene's germline CDR1 is SGDLS and CDR2 YYNGEE.

This clonotype was observed at least ten times. J is TRBJ2-4 and V is TRBV27; D might be TRBD1 or TRBD2, each matching 6 bases. Germline-derived CDR1 and CDR2 are MNHEY and SMNVEV (reference sequence). With 5 bases removed from V and 0 bases from J, the gap between germline ends came to 26 bases. This CDR3 is 20 amino acids long. CDR3 sequence reads: CASSPAGGREVVIAKNIQYF. CDR3 bases: TGTGCCAGCAGTCCCGCTGGGGGGCGCGAGGTTGTTATAGCCAAAAACATTCAGTACTTC.

This clonotype was picked up many times. This chain joins TRBV30 and TRBJ2-1; D remains unclear. Germline CDR1 and CDR2: GTSNPN and SVGIG (reference sequence). V lost 5 bases and J 5 bases, leaving 7 bases between the germline ends. The CDR3 is made up of 11 amino acids. The CDR3 here is CAWGWDNEQFF. DNA for the CDR3: TGTGCCTGGGGATGGGACAATGAGCAGTTCTTC.

This clonotype was recorded at least ten times. The chain uses TRBV11-2 and TRBJ2-1; D ambiguous. CDR3 size: 16 residues. The germline V gene has CDR1 SGHAT and CDR2 FQNNGV. V was cut by 1 base and J by 3 bases, with 13 bases left in between. CDR3 in DNA: TGTGCCAGCAGCTTAGGTGCCTCCAACTACTACAATGAGCAGTTCTTC. Amino acids: CASSLGASNYYNEQFF.

As to this clonotype: A much larger clone sits a single nucleotide away, making a read error possible. The V gene is TRBV18, the J gene TRBJ2-7; D gene uncertain. V lost 4 bases and J lost 6, with 13 bases in between. There are 13 residues in the CDR3. Germline-derived CDR1 and CDR2 are KGHSH and LQKENI. CDR3 protein: CASSQAGGGEQYF. For the CDR3, the DNA is TGTGCCAGCTCACAGGCTGGTGGTGGCGAGCAGTACTTC.

Ten or more counts support this clonotype. J is TRBJ2-5 and V is TRBV6-1; 7 bases align to TRBD2. The CDR3 totals 14 residues. CDR1 MNHNS and CDR2 SASEGT come from the germline V gene. With V trimmed by 4 bases and J by 4 bases, 6 bases remained unmatched. CDR3 sequence: CASSVGGSPETQYF. Here the CDR3 DNA reads TGTGCCAGCAGTGTGGGCGGGAGCCCAGAGACCCAGTACTTC.

As regards this clonotype: A much larger clone differs by one base, so this may be a read error. The chain joins TRBV6-2 or TRBV6-3 to TRBJ1-1; 8 bases fit TRBD1. J was trimmed by 11 bases and V by 2 bases; bases with no gene match: 10. The CDR3 runs to 14 residues. Germline-derived CDR1 and CDR2 are MNHEY and SVGEGT. The CDR3 bases are TGTGCCAGCAGTTACGAGACAGGGGATTCTTGGGCTTTCTTT. This codes for CASSYETGDSWAFF.

Ten or more counts support this clonotype. This chain joins TRBV20-1 and TRBJ1-6; D is ambiguous. The CDR3 runs to 17 residues. The ends were cut back, 0 bases at V and 1 base at J, with 13 bases in the middle. Looked up from germline, CDR1 is DFQATT and CDR2 is SNEGSKA (reference sequence). The chain's CDR3 is CSARDLGEGSYNSPLHF. In DNA, the CDR3 is TGCAGTGCTAGAGATCTCGGGGAAGGGTCCTATAATTCACCCCTCCACTTT.

This clonotype has ten or more counts. This chain uses TRBV6-2 or TRBV6-3 with TRBJ2-1, with TRBD1 matching over 8 bases. Germline CDR1 reads MNHEY; CDR2 reads SVGEGT. V was clipped by 5 bases and J by 7 bases; unmatched bases: 7. There are 14 residues in the CDR3. The CDR3 coding sequence is TGTGCCAGCAGTCCCCGGACAGGGATAAATGAGCAGTTCTTC. This gives the protein CASSPRTGINEQFF.

V and J are TRBV14 and TRBJ2-1; 10 nucleotides align to TRBD2. The CDR3 length is 16 residues. Looked up from germline, CDR1 is SGHDN and CDR2 is FVKESK. Unmatched junction bases numbered 6, after V lost 1 base and J lost 6 bases. The CDR3 here is CASSQVVGLAINEQFF. In nucleotides, the CDR3 is TGTGCCAGCAGCCAAGTCGTGGGACTAGCGATCAATGAGCAGTTCTTC.

This clonotype was counted at least ten times. The genes are TRBV7-2 and TRBJ2-7; the match to TRBD1 covers 8 bases. CDR1 SGHTA and CDR2 FQGNSA come from the germline V gene. The ends lost 5 bases at V and 2 bases at J; junction bases unmatched: 11. The CDR3 is made up of 16 amino acids. CDR3 residues: CASSHAPDRVPYEQYF. DNA of the CDR3: TGTGCCAGCAGCCATGCGCCGGACAGGGTCCCCTACGAGCAGTACTTC.

The chain recombines TRBV28 with TRBJ2-1; possibly TRBD2 for D (7 bases). The CDR3 runs to 16 residues. Germline lookup yields CDR1 MDHEN and CDR2 SYDVKM. V gave up 3 bases and J gave up 0 bases, with 12 bases separating them. The CDR3 nucleotides read TGTGCCAGCAGTTTTGTGGGGGGGCCCTCCTACAATGAGCAGTTCTTC. Protein product: CASSFVGGPSYNEQFF.